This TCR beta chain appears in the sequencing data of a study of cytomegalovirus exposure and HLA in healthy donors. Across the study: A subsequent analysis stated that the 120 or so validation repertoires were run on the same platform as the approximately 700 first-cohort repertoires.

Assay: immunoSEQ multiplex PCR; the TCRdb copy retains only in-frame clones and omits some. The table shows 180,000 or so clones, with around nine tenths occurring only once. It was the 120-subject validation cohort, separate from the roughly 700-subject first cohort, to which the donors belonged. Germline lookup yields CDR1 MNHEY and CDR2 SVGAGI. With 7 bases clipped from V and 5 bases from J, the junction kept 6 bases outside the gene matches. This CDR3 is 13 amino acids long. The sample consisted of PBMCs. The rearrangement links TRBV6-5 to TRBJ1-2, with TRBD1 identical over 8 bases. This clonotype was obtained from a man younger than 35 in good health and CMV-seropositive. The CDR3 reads CASKGTGVYGYTF. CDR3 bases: TGTGCCAGCAAGGGGACAGGCGTATATGGCTACACCTTC.